This TCR beta chain comes out of a study of T cell changes during pregnancy in multiple sclerosis. Clones were sequenced by immunoSEQ multiplex PCR, and TCRdb holds only the in-frame ones, with some missing. Seen here are over 50,000 clones, about 90% observed once, and the top ten hold almost 0.9%. Unmatched junction bases numbered 5, after V lost 3 bases and J lost 4 bases. This CDR3 region has 14 residues. Germline V CDR1 and CDR2: SEHNR, FQNEAQ (reference sequence). The chain recombines TRBV7-9 with TRBJ1-2, with TRBD1 matching 7 bases. The receptor comes from a female donor in good health, enrolled as a control in a pregnancy study. Material: peripheral blood, obtained in the first trimester of pregnancy. CDR3 DNA: TGTGCCAGCAGCTTTGAGACAGGGCTCTATGGCTACACCTTC. Translated: CASSFETGLYGYTF.